The next 18 T cell receptor beta chains were all read from a single sample in a study of T cell responses to AZD1222 COVID-19 vaccine. Only in-frame clones appear in the TCRdb table, and some are missing; sequencing was by immunoSEQ multiplex PCR. The sample lists around 180,000 clones, 85% to 95% occurring once. The sample here was peripheral blood, taken 28 days after the second AZD1222 dose. The receptors come from an adult who received the AZD1222 COVID-19 vaccine.

Written as DNA, the CDR3 is TGTGCCAGCAGGGACACGAACACCGGGGAGCTGTTTTTT. It yields the protein CASRDTNTGELFF. V is TRBV3-1 (or the pseudogene TRBV3-2) and J is TRBJ2-2, with D tentatively TRBD1 (5 bases). The germline V and J ends were trimmed by 6 bases and 0 bases, with 5 bases remaining between them. This CDR3 is 13 amino acids long. Looked up from germline, CDR1 is LGHDT and CDR2 is YNNKEL (reference sequence).

The rearrangement links TRBV5-8 to TRBJ2-3, with 12 nucleotides matching TRBD2. The CDR3 consists of 16 residues. CDR1 is SGHTS, CDR2 YDEGEE, per germline. The V segment lost 1 base and the J segment 0 bases; nucleotides outside the gene matches: 0. CDR3 sequence: CASSLLAGGSTDTQYF. The CDR3 DNA reads as TGTGCCAGCAGCTTGCTAGCGGGGGGGAGCACAGATACGCAGTATTTT.

This clone was seen a single time. The chain recombines TRBV19 with TRBJ2-3; possibly TRBD1 for D (6 bases). Deletions cut 4 bases from V and 2 bases from J, with 16 bases between. Germline V CDR1 and CDR2: LNHDA, SQIVND (reference sequence). CDR3 length: 16 residues. In DNA form, the CDR3 reads TGTGCCAGTAGTAGACAGGCCCCGAAGAACACAGATACGCAGTATTTT. It is translated as CASSRQAPKNTDTQYF.

This chain links TRBV3-1 (or the pseudogene TRBV3-2) with TRBJ1-1, with D perhaps TRBD1 (5 bases). The V end lost 1 base, the J end lost 5 bases, and 14 bases lay between the germline ends. Per the germline V gene, CDR1 is LGHDT and CDR2 is YNNKEL (reference sequence). There are 15 residues in the CDR3. The CDR3 DNA is TGTGCCAGCAGCCAAGTTTTGGGGGTTTTTACTGAAGCTTTCTTT. Translation: CASSQVLGVFTEAFF.

The chain has TRBV9 and TRBJ1-5; D perhaps matches TRBD1 (6 bases). Germline V gene data show CDR1 as SGDLS and CDR2 as YYNGEE. The CDR3 extends over 13 amino acids. Trimming removed 0 bases from V and 11 bases from J, with 12 bases in between. DNA of the CDR3: TGTGCCAGCAGCGTAGAACAGGGATCGGCCCAGCATTTT. Encoded protein: CASSVEQGSAQHF.

The genes are TRBV7-9 and TRBJ1-1; unclear D gene. Trimming removed 4 bases from V and 0 bases from J, with 9 bases in between. From germline, CDR1 is SEHNR and CDR2 FQNEAQ (reference sequence). The CDR3 is made up of 14 amino acids. The CDR3 sequence is CASSYGSVNTEAFF. Here the CDR3 DNA reads TGTGCCAGCAGCTACGGGAGCGTGAACACTGAAGCTTTCTTT.

The chain joins TRBV6-5 to TRBJ1-5; the match to TRBD1 covers 7 bases. Germline V gene sequence: CDR1 MNHEY, CDR2 SVGAGI. The CDR3 has 14 residues. V shed 6 bases and J 4 bases; nucleotides not matched to a gene: 6. DNA for the CDR3: TGTGCCAGCAGCTTGACAGGGTTGAATCAGCCCCAGCATTTT. Amino acid sequence: CASSLTGLNQPQHF.

V usage is TRBV4-1 and J usage is TRBJ1-2; D not resolved. The CDR3 covers 14 residues. The ends were cut back, 2 bases at V and 4 bases at J, with 11 bases in the middle. Germline CDR1 and CDR2: MGHRA and YSYEKL. The CDR3 loop is CASSQTPDGYGYTF. As DNA, the CDR3 is TGCGCCAGCAGCCAAACCCCGGACGGCTATGGCTACACCTTC.

The chain is built from TRBV6-5 and TRBJ2-1, with D hard to call. Looked up from germline, CDR1 is MNHEY and CDR2 is SVGAGI. This CDR3 comprises 15 residues. V shed 4 bases and J shed 6 bases, with 16 bases lying between them. CDR3 region: CASSSQSVRLNEQFF. The CDR3 DNA sequence: TGTGCCAGCAGTTCCCAATCAGTCCGCCTCAATGAGCAGTTCTTC.

The chain recombines TRBV4-3 with TRBJ1-4; possibly TRBD1 for D (5 bases). Germline assignment: CDR1 LGHNA and CDR2 YSLEER. This CDR3 region has 17 residues. The V gene lost 0 bases and the J gene lost 2 bases, with 13 bases spanning the gap. Written as DNA, the CDR3 is TGCGCCAGCAGCCAAGATCGAGCAGGGAGGACTAATGAAAAACTGTTTTTT. Translation: CASSQDRAGRTNEKLFF.

This chain uses TRBV6-5 with TRBJ1-6; no firm D call. The length of the CDR3 is 14 residues. CDR1 and CDR2 (germline): MNHEY, SVGAGI. Trimming took 8 bases from V and 6 from J, leaving 14 bases between them. The CDR3 is CASSQAHLNSPLHF. Written as DNA, the CDR3 is TGTGCCAGCTCTCAGGCCCACCTTAATTCACCCCTCCACTTT.

The chain has TRBV19 and TRBJ1-1; TRBD1 matches at 7 bases. The CDR3 runs 14 residues. Trimming took 5 bases from V and 5 from J; bases not matched to a gene: 8. Germline V gene data show CDR1 as LNHDA and CDR2 as SQIVND (reference sequence). The CDR3 DNA reads TGTGCCAGTAGTCAACAGGGGAAATTAACTGAAGCTTTCTTT. Translated, it gives CASSQQGKLTEAFF.

The chain is built from TRBV18 and TRBJ2-4; 8 nucleotides match TRBD1. Germline CDR1 KGHSH, CDR2 LQKENI. The trim removed 1 base at V and 4 bases at J, leaving 6 bases unmatched. CDR3 length equals 16 residues. CDR3 sequence reads: CASSPLPGGEKNIQYF. As DNA, the CDR3 is TGTGCCAGCTCACCACTTCCAGGGGGCGAGAAAAACATTCAGTACTTC.

This rearrangement joins TRBV12-5 to TRBJ2-6; the D call may be TRBD1 or TRBD2 (5 bases each). V lost 5 bases, J lost 4 bases, and 9 bases lay in between. The CDR3 is 14 residues long. The germline gives CDR1 LGHNT, CDR2 FRNRAP. The CDR3 protein is CASGRGGGANVLTF. The CDR3, as DNA: TGTGCTAGTGGTCGGGGCGGCGGGGCCAACGTCCTGACTTTC.

As regards this clone: Other DNA sequences in this sample translate to the same CDR3. J is TRBJ2-3 and V is TRBV2; 7 positions match TRBD1. Germline CDR1 and CDR2: SNHLY and FYNNEI. Trimming took 3 bases from V and 0 from J; bases not matched to a gene: 3. The length of the CDR3 is 15 residues. CDR3 region: CASSDRDRSTDTQYF. The CDR3 DNA reads as TGTGCCAGCAGTGATAGGGACAGAAGCACAGATACGCAGTATTTT.

V is TRBV13 and J is TRBJ2-1; D might be TRBD1 or TRBD2, each matching 5 bases. The CDR3 has 14 residues. V dropped 2 bases and J dropped 2 bases, with 7 bases sitting between them. Germline CDR1 reads PRHDT; CDR2 reads FYEKMQ (reference sequence). The CDR3 is CASSLRGPYNEQFF. The DNA for the CDR3 is TGTGCCAGCAGCTTAAGGGGACCCTACAATGAGCAGTTCTTC.

The chain couples TRBV5-1 to TRBJ2-3; perhaps TRBD2 as D (6 bases). The CDR3 sequence is 17 residues long. The germline V gene has CDR1 SGHRS and CDR2 YFSETQ. V was trimmed by 6 bases and J by 5 bases, leaving 25 bases between them. Here the CDR3 DNA reads TGCGCCAGCACCGTGATACCGAACAGGCGGAGGGGAGATACGCAGTATTTT. It translates to CASTVIPNRRRGDTQYF.

The chain links TRBV2 to TRBJ2-1; maybe TRBD2 (5 bases). The CDR3 has 11 amino acids. Germline assignment: CDR1 SNHLY and CDR2 FYNNEI. V lost 6 bases to trimming and J lost 10 bases, with 10 bases between them. The CDR3: CASRSTGEQFF. The CDR3 DNA follows: TGTGCCAGCAGATCGACGGGGGAGCAGTTCTTC.